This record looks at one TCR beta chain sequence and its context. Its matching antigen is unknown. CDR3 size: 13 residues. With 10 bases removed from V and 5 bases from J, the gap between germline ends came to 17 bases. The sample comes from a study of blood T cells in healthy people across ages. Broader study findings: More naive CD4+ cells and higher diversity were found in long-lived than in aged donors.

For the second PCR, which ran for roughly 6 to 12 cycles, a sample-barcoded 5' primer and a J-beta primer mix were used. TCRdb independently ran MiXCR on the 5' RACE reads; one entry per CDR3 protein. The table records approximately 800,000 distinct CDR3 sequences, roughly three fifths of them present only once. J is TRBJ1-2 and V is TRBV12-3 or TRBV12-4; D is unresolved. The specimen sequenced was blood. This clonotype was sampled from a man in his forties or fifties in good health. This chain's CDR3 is CATDRVGEYGYTF. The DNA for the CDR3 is TGTGCCACCGACCGCGTCGGCGAGTATGGCTACACCTTC.